Below, 18 T cell receptor beta chains from the same sample are listed, as sequenced in a study of shared clonotypes between healthy human individuals. Profiling relied on immunoSEQ multiplex PCR, and the TCRdb table lists in-frame clones only, not all of them. The repertoire holds approximately 1.5 million clones, with 95% to 99% as singletons. Sequenced: naive CD4+ T cells sorted from blood. Subset of the sample: CD45RA+ positively selected. These receptors were obtained from a man aged 30-40 years in good health.

Details on this clone: The sample carries other DNA sequences with the same CDR3. In DNA, the CDR3 is TGTGCCAGCAGTTACCTTGAGACCCAGTACTTC. Amino acids: CASSYLETQYF. The V call is TRBV6-5, the J call TRBJ2-5; D remains unclear. The CDR3 runs to 11 residues. V dropped 2 bases and J dropped 5 bases, with 3 bases sitting between them. CDR1 and CDR2 from the germline V gene are MNHEY and SVGAGI.

This chain links TRBV6-5 with TRBJ2-3, with a possible D match to TRBD1 (5 bases). Per germline, CDR1 MNHEY and CDR2 SVGAGI. The CDR3 is 14 amino acids. V lost 9 bases and J 2 bases, leaving 15 bases between the germline ends. CDR3 in amino acids: CASAAGLHTDTQYF. The CDR3, as DNA: TGTGCCAGTGCGGCAGGGCTACACACAGATACGCAGTATTTT.

The rearrangement joins TRBV11-2 to TRBJ1-5, with a possible D match to TRBD1 (6 bases). The germline V and J ends were trimmed by 0 bases and 7 bases, with 10 bases remaining between them. Germline values: CDR1 SGHAT, CDR2 FQNNGV. This CDR3 has 14 amino acids. In DNA, the CDR3 is TGTGCCAGCAGCTTAGATTCGGGGGCCCAGCCCCAGCATTTT. This codes for CASSLDSGAQPQHF.

Concerning this clone itself: Other DNA variants within this sample encode the same CDR3. V and J are TRBV28 and TRBJ2-7; D possibly corresponds to TRBD2 (5 bases). Trimming stripped 3 bases from V and 2 bases from J, with 5 bases between. Germline V gene lookup returns CDR1 MDHEN and CDR2 SYDVKM. This CDR3 comprises 12 residues. The CDR3 region has the DNA TGTGCCAGCAGTTTGGGAGCCTACGAGCAGTACTTC. Amino acids: CASSLGAYEQYF.

V usage is TRBV9 and J usage is TRBJ2-2; D is unresolved. CDR3 length: 14 amino acids. The V end was cut by 7 bases, the J end by 0 bases, with 10 bases between. The germline V gene encodes CDR1 SGDLS and CDR2 YYNGEE. The DNA of the CDR3 is TGTGCCAGCCCGCGCAGCGCGAACACCGGGGAGCTGTTTTTT. Translating it yields CASPRSANTGELFF.

Details on this clone: In the same sample, other DNA sequences code for this CDR3. The V gene is TRBV27, the J gene TRBJ2-2; TRBD2 matches at 11 bases. The CDR3 is made up of 15 amino acids. Unmatched junction bases numbered 2, after V lost 3 bases and J lost 5 bases. Per germline, CDR1 MNHEY and CDR2 SMNVEV (reference sequence). The CDR3 bases are TGTGCCAGCAGTTTGCTAGCGGGAGGTACCGGGGAGCTGTTTTTT. This gives the protein CASSLLAGGTGELFF.

The V call is TRBV15, the J call TRBJ1-2, with no clear D. The CDR3 runs 15 residues. Germline V gene lookup returns CDR1 LNHNV and CDR2 YYDKDF (reference sequence). The ends were cut back, 0 bases at V and 8 bases at J, with 16 bases in the middle. The CDR3 nucleotides read TGTGCCACCAGCAGAGATGAAGCCTCCTTAGGGGGCTACACCTTC. Its protein product is CATSRDEASLGGYTF.

The J gene is TRBJ2-6, the V gene TRBV11-2; D gene unclear. The ends were cut back, 5 bases at V and 0 bases at J, with 17 bases in the middle. This CDR3 contains 18 residues. Germline V gives CDR1 SGHAT, CDR2 FQNNGV. CDR3 in amino acids: CASSPRIAVFSGANVLTF. For the CDR3, the DNA is TGTGCCAGCAGCCCGAGGATTGCGGTCTTCTCTGGGGCCAACGTCCTGACTTTC.

V usage is TRBV18 and J usage is TRBJ2-2, with a tentative D call TRBD2 (5 bases). The CDR3 totals 15 residues. Trimming cost V 3 bases and J 5 bases, with 13 bases left between them. Germline V gene data show CDR1 as KGHSH and CDR2 as LQKENI. The CDR3 spells CASSPLTNPTGELFF. DNA of the CDR3: TGTGCCAGCTCACCTCTGACTAACCCGACCGGGGAGCTGTTTTTT.

This chain's CDR3 is CASSQGLGSNQPQHF. The CDR3 DNA sequence: TGCGCCAGCAGCCAAGGTTTGGGTAGCAATCAGCCCCAGCATTTT. The chain combines TRBV4-3 with TRBJ1-5; D not resolved. Germline CDR1 and CDR2: LGHNA and YSLEER. The CDR3 has 15 amino acids. Between the trimmed V and J ends, which lost 1 base and 0 bases, there was a span of 7 bases.

This chain connects TRBV9 to TRBJ1-1, with D possibly TRBD1 on 6 matching bases. There are 14 residues in the CDR3. V gave up 1 base and J gave up 4 bases, with 11 bases separating them. Germline V CDR1 and CDR2: SGDLS, YYNGEE. CDR3 nucleotide sequence: TGTGCCAGCAGCGTACTGGGGGCAGGCACTGAAGCTTTCTTT. Encoded protein: CASSVLGAGTEAFF.

This sequence joins TRBV7-3 and TRBJ2-3, with 13 bases identical to TRBD2. Per germline, CDR1 SGHTA and CDR2 FQGTGA. This CDR3 has 18 residues. J gave up 1 base and V 5 bases, and 9 bases lay outside the gene matches. For the CDR3, the DNA is TGTGCCAGCAGCATCGGGACTAGCGGGATTCTGGGCACAGATACGCAGTATTTT. Translation: CASSIGTSGILGTDTQYF.

This clone was detected only once. The chain uses TRBV2 and TRBJ2-3, with D possibly matching TRBD2 (6 bases). CDR1 and CDR2 from the germline V gene are SNHLY and FYNNEI. V gave up 7 bases and J gave up 0 bases, with 20 bases separating them. The length of the CDR3 is 17 residues. The CDR3 reads CASTRSGRKASTDTQYF. The CDR3 DNA sequence: TGTGCCAGCACGAGAAGCGGGCGAAAAGCTAGCACAGATACGCAGTATTTT. Full variable domain (missing parts from reference TRBV2 and TRBJ2-3): EPEVTQTPSHQVTQMGQEVILRCVPISNHLYFYWYRQILGQKVEFLVSFYNNEISEKSEIFDDQFSVERPDGSNFTLKIRSTKLEDSAMYFCASTRSGRKASTDTQYFGPGTRLTVL.

This chain uses TRBV18 with TRBJ1-5, with TRBD1 matching over 8 bases. CDR3 length: 17 amino acids. The V segment lost 5 bases and the J segment 3 bases; nucleotides outside the gene matches: 12. The V gene's germline CDR1 is KGHSH and CDR2 LQKENI. In DNA form, the CDR3 reads TGTGCCAGCTCATCTAAAGCTCGGGACAGGATCAATCAGCCCCAGCATTTT. Translating gives CASSSKARDRINQPQHF.

The chain links TRBV4-1 to TRBJ2-4; no clear D. CDR1 is MGHRA, CDR2 YSYEKL, per germline. Between the trimmed V and J ends, which lost 0 bases and 9 bases, there was a span of 18 bases. CDR3 length equals 16 residues. The CDR3 protein is CASSQDLQYSLGIQYF. In nucleotides, the CDR3 is TGCGCCAGCAGCCAAGATCTTCAGTATAGCCTCGGCATTCAGTACTTC.

The chain combines TRBV18 with TRBJ2-1, with D hard to call. The length of the CDR3 is 14 residues. V was clipped by 1 base and J by 7 bases, with 11 bases between them. Germline assignment: CDR1 KGHSH and CDR2 LQKENI. CDR3: CASSPLYVDNEQFF. CDR3 coding DNA: TGTGCCAGCTCACCACTTTATGTGGATAATGAGCAGTTCTTC.

CDR3 in amino acids: CASSLSAEQWNEQFF. Here the CDR3 DNA reads TGTGCCAGCAGCTTGAGCGCGGAGCAGTGGAATGAGCAGTTCTTC. V and J are TRBV7-3 and TRBJ2-1; D remains unclear. The CDR3 is 15 amino acids. Looked up from germline, CDR1 is SGHTA and CDR2 is FQGTGA. The V and J ends lost 3 bases and 7 bases respectively, with 16 bases between them.

Comment on this clone: Other DNA sequences from this sample encode an identical CDR3 as well. V and J are TRBV7-2 and TRBJ2-7, with 9 bases lining up with TRBD1. CDR3 length: 14 amino acids. From germline, CDR1 is SGHTA and CDR2 FQGNSA. Trimming cost V 1 base and J 2 bases; bases outside gene matches: 0. The CDR3 DNA is TGTGCCAGCAGCTTAGACAGGGGGCCCTACGAGCAGTACTTC. This sequence encodes CASSLDRGPYEQYF.